The rows below give T cell receptor beta chains drawn from one sample of a study of blood T cell repertoires in COVID-19. TCRdb keeps only in-frame clones here, not all; method: immunoSEQ multiplex PCR. The sample lists approximately 330,000 clones, roughly 85% seen once, with about 4.2% in the top ten. The sequenced sample was PBMCs or T cells enriched from blood (not recorded which). These TCRs come from a woman aged 40 to 49 with acute COVID-19. The CDR3 runs from the conserved cysteine through the conserved F or W. D genes are given only for firm matches. Clone size is stated in some rows and not others, as once, few, many or a class when expanded.

d_gene	j_gene	abundance	v_gene	CDR3nt	CDR3aa
TRBD2	TRBJ2-3	.	TRBV5-1	TGCGCCAGCAGCCCTGTGACTATGCGGGAGGCAGATACGCAGTATTTT	CASSPVTMREADTQYF
TRBD1	TRBJ2-7	.	TRBV19	TGTGCCAGTAGTATCCGGGGACAGGCCTCCTACGAGCAGTACTTC	CASSIRGQASYEQYF
.	TRBJ2-3	.	TRBV10-3	TGTGCCATCAGTGAAGCAGGGCCCACAGATACGCAGTATTTT	CAISEAGPTDTQYF
.	TRBJ1-1	.	TRBV7-8	TGTGCCAGCAGCCCTCAAACGACAGTTAACACTGAAGCTTTCTTT	CASSPQTTVNTEAFF
TRBD2	TRBJ2-3	.	TRBV19	TGTGCCAGTAGTACCGTAACTAGCGGGAGTAGCACAGATACGCAGTATTTT	CASSTVTSGSSTDTQYF
.	TRBJ1-2	.	TRBV7-9	TGTGCCAGCAGCTCCAGTCATCAGGGTCGAAGCTATGGCTACACCTTC	CASSSSHQGRSYGYTF
TRBD1	TRBJ1-4	.	TRBV14	TGTGCCAGCAGCCCCCGGACAGGGAACGAAAAACTGTTTTTT	CASSPRTGNEKLFF
.	TRBJ1-1	.	TRBV5-4	TGTGCCAGCAGCTTTCCAGGGTTTGGCACTGAAGCTTTCTTT	CASSFPGFGTEAFF
TRBD1	TRBJ2-2	.	TRBV28	TGTGCCAGCAGTTTGTCCCAGAGACAGGGGGCCGTGGGCACCGGGGAGCTGTTTTTT	CASSLSQRQGAVGTGELFF
.	TRBJ1-6	.	TRBV19	TGTGCCAGTAGTATGCCAGGAACTAATTCACCCCTCCACTTT	CASSMPGTNSPLHF
.	TRBJ1-5	.	TRBV28	TGTGCCAGCAGAGCCGGGACACTACGCAATCAGCCCCAGCATTTT	CASRAGTLRNQPQHF
TRBD1	TRBJ1-5	.	TRBV7-9	TGTGCCAGCAGCTTAGGACAGGGTAGCAATCAGCCCCAGCATTTT	CASSLGQGSNQPQHF
.	TRBJ1-4	.	TRBV21-1	TGTGCCAGCAGCAACCGGGGATTAAACGGCGACGGGACAGGGAAGGTGCAGGATGAAAAACTGTTTTTT	CASSNRGLNGDGTGKVQDEKLFF
TRBD1	TRBJ1-2	.	TRBV6-5	TGTGCCAGCAGTTACTCCCGGACAGGGGGATCGTATGGCTACACCTTC	CASSYSRTGGSYGYTF
.	TRBJ1-5	.	TRBV28	TGTGCCAGCAGTGCGGCGGATATTAGCAATCAGCCCCAGCATTTT	CASSAADISNQPQHF
.	TRBJ2-5	.	TRBV19	TGTGCCAGTAGTACCCTACAGACCCAAGAGACCCAGTACTTC	CASSTLQTQETQYF
.	TRBJ1-1	few	TRBV3-1/TRBV3-2	TGTGCCAGCAGCCAAGGGGCAGGGATCACTGAAGCTTTCTTT	CASSQGAGITEAFF
TRBD2	TRBJ2-7	.	TRBV28	TGTGCCAGCAGTTTGATGGGCGTCTGGGGGAGGGCCTACGAGCAGTACTTC	CASSLMGVWGRAYEQYF
.	TRBJ1-2	.	TRBV6-2/TRBV6-3	TGTGCCAGCAGTTTAAACAGGAGGGATGGCTACACCTTC	CASSLNRRDGYTF
TRBD1	TRBJ2-2	.	TRBV28	TGTGCCAGCAGTTCGACAGGGGCCATTTCCGGGGAGCTGTTTTTT	CASSSTGAISGELFF
.	TRBJ2-7	.	TRBV5-1	TGCGCCAGCAGCTTGACCACCGGGACACCGAATCCCTACGAGCAGTACTTC	CASSLTTGTPNPYEQYF